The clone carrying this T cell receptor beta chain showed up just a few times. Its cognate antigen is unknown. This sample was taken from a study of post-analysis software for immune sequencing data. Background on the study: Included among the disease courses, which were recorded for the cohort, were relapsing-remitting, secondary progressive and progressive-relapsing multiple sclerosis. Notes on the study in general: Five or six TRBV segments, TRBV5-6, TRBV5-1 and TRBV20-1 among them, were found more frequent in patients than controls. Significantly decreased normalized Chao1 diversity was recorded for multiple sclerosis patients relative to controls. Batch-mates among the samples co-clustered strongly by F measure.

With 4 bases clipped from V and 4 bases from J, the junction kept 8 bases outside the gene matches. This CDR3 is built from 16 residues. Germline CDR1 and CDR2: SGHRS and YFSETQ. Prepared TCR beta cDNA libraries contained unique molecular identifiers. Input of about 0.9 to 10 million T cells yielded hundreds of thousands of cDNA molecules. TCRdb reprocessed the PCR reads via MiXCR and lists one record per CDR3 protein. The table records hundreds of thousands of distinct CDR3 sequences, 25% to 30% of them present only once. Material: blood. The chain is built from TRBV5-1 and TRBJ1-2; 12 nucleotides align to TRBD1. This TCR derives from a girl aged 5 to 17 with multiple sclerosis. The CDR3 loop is CASSPGTGGRSYGYTF. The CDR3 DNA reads TGCGCCAGCAGCCCCGGGACAGGGGGCAGGAGCTATGGCTACACCTTC.